Following are 8 T cell receptor beta chains from one sample sequenced in a study of blood T cell repertoires in COVID-19. Measured with immunoSEQ multiplex PCR; TCRdb has only the in-frame clones, and not every one. The sample lists a few hundred thousand clones; approximately 90% were seen once. The sequenced sample consisted of PBMCs or T cells enriched from blood (not recorded which). Source of these receptors: a woman younger than 30 who had recovered from COVID-19.

The gene calls are TRBV30 and TRBJ1-1, with D possibly matching TRBD1 (6 bases). The germline V and J ends were trimmed by 5 bases and 0 bases, with 16 bases remaining between them. The CDR3 totals 15 residues. Germline V lookup: CDR1 GTSNPN, CDR2 SVGIG (reference sequence). The CDR3 region is CAWGAVGGVNTEAFF. DNA of the CDR3: TGTGCCTGGGGCGCGGTTGGGGGCGTGAACACTGAAGCTTTCTTT.

The chain recombines TRBV24-1 with TRBJ1-2; D remains ambiguous. Deletions cut 3 bases from V and 4 bases from J, with 2 bases between. The V gene's germline CDR1 is KGHDR and CDR2 SFDVKD. The CDR3 consists of 11 residues. The CDR3 DNA reads as TGTGCCACCAGTGATCGCTATGGCTACACCTTC. Translation: CATSDRYGYTF.

The V and J genes are TRBV3-1 (or the pseudogene TRBV3-2) and TRBJ2-7; 10 nucleotides align to TRBD2. Germline V gene sequence: CDR1 LGHDT, CDR2 YNNKEL (reference sequence). Trimming at V came to 4 bases and at J to 2 bases, leaving 8 bases not matched to a gene. The CDR3 has 16 amino acids. CDR3 loop: CASSPDHSGRTYEQYF. The CDR3 DNA reads TGTGCCAGCAGCCCGGACCATAGCGGGAGGACCTACGAGCAGTACTTC.

CDR3 coding DNA: TGTGCCAGCAGCCCTGGGACAGTTGGAAGAAACACCATATATTTT. It is translated as CASSPGTVGRNTIYF. V gene TRBV27 combines with J gene TRBJ1-3, with TRBD1 identical over 7 bases. V lost 6 bases, J lost 5 bases, and 10 bases stayed unmatched. Germline V gene lookup returns CDR1 MNHEY and CDR2 SMNVEV (reference sequence). The CDR3 loop spans 15 amino acids.

This chain connects TRBV5-4 to TRBJ2-5; 9 bases map to TRBD2. The CDR3 covers 17 residues. Germline values: CDR1 SGHNT, CDR2 YYREEE (reference sequence). With 4 bases clipped from V and 4 bases from J, the junction kept 14 bases outside the gene matches. The CDR3 DNA reads as TGTGCCAGCAGCGATAAATCCGGGCTAGCGGGGCTAGAGACCCAGTACTTC. Protein sequence: CASSDKSGLAGLETQYF.

The rearrangement uses TRBV7-2 and TRBJ2-7, with D uncertain. This CDR3 region has 13 residues. CDR1 and CDR2 (germline): SGHTA, FQGNSA. The V gene lost 5 bases and the J gene lost 2 bases, with 10 bases spanning the gap. CDR3 residues: CASSPTLTYEQYF. CDR3 nucleotides: TGTGCCAGCAGCCCCACTCTGACCTACGAGCAGTACTTC. Full variable domain (outside the CDR3, taken from reference TRBV7-2 and TRBJ2-7): GAGVSQSPSNKVTEKGKDVELRCDPISGHTALYWYRQSLGQGLEFLIYFQGNSAPDKSGLPSDRFSAERTGGSVSTLTIQRTQQEDSAVYLCASSPTLTYEQYFGPGTRLTVT.

The chain links TRBV5-1 to TRBJ2-7, with D uncertain. Germline lookup yields CDR1 SGHRS and CDR2 YFSETQ. Trimming stripped 1 base from V and 0 bases from J, with 8 bases between. CDR3 size: 14 residues. CDR3 in DNA: TGCGCCAGCAGCTTGACAGAGAGCTCCTACGAGCAGTACTTC. Protein sequence: CASSLTESSYEQYF.

The rearrangement uses TRBV28 and TRBJ1-2, with 7 nucleotides matching TRBD1. The CDR3 is 13 residues long. Germline values: CDR1 MDHEN, CDR2 SYDVKM. Trimming at V came to 10 bases and at J to 6 bases, leaving 11 bases not matched to a gene. CDR3 bases: TGTGCCACCCTAACCAGGGGGGTCAATGGCTACACCTTC. It codes for CATLTRGVNGYTF.